This T cell receptor beta chain was observed in a study of T cells in Graves' hyperthyroidism and ophthalmopathy (dated by TCRdb to between 2017 and 2020). About the investigation overall: Peripheral blood samples were taken at initial diagnosis, before any treatment was given. A discovery cohort of roughly 100 patients, 43 with Graves' ophthalmopathy and under 60 with stable Graves' hyperthyroidism, was used to find distinguishing TCR V-J signatures. Prospective prediction of ophthalmopathy was tested in an independent validation cohort of fewer than 20 hyperthyroidism patients and approximately 17 patients who later progressed to ophthalmopathy. The approximately 95 discovery patients were divided at random into training and test sets in a 7:3 ratio. In about 6 Graves' hyperthyroidism patients, the study also compared T-cell repertoires from thyroid tissue with T-cell repertoires from blood. After sampling, hyperthyroidism patients received methimazole starting at 30 mg daily, and ophthalmopathy patients received high-dose intravenous methylprednisolone. TCR Vbeta CDR3 sequencing of 120 to 150 peripheral blood samples (approximately 44 ophthalmopathy, some 75 hyperthyroidism and around 17 progressor patients) is reported in the paper.

Taken from the germline V gene, the CDR1 and CDR2 loops are MNHNS and SASEGT. V is reduced by 3 bases and J by 4 bases, leaving a spacing of 13 bases between them. Spanning cysteine to phenylalanine, the CDR3 consists of 14 amino acids. The retained sequence is limited to the CDR3, 42 bases, with the frame set at the first base. As concerns this clonotype: Its antigen remains undetermined. No base qualities exist here, and no much larger clone lies one base off it.

The study at large found these results: Sample size was not statistically predetermined, and investigators were not blinded to group allocation. In validation, the model predicted progression to ophthalmopathy a median of approximately 6.3 months before onset, with over 60% sensitivity and almost 75% specificity. Blood samples also contained most of the expanded thyroid clonotypes (frequency above 0.001), which suggests that blood repertoires may reflect thyroid immune responses. In cross-validation, a model built on a 13 V-J signature told ophthalmopathy apart from stable hyperthyroidism with approximately 90% sensitivity and approximately 84% specificity, and in testing the same model reached 80%/75%.

Stable Graves' hyperthyroidism was defined as the absence of progression to ophthalmopathy over 18 months of follow-up. Hyperthyroidism patients were newly diagnosed, with disease duration under 2 months, and aged 18 to 65 years. The study excluded patients with uncontrolled infections, other autoimmune diseases, pregnancy or lactation. Diagnoses relied on clinical symptoms, serum thyroxine and TRAb, thyroid ultrasound and orbital computed tomography. Ficoll-Paque density gradient centrifugation was used to isolate PBMCs from under 11 ml of fresh peripheral blood. Total RNA was extracted using Trizol reagent, and RNA quality was assessed on an Agilent 2100 Bioanalyzer. Amplification of TCR beta CDR3 regions was carried out from RNA transcripts. A first-round RT-PCR of the TCR CDR3 used the HTBI primer set with the Qiagen OneStep RT-PCR kit. Libraries were constructed in a second round of multiplex PCR, after which size selection and purification were carried out. The libraries were sequenced on an Illumina HiSeq2000 using paired-end 100 bp reads. On the study's bioinformatics: SOAPnuke was used to process the raw data, with reads discarded if the reads contained adapters or uncalled bases, had a mean Phred below 15, or lacked an exact constant-primer or identifier match. High-quality paired reads were merged using COPE v1.2.5, and each unique nucleotide sequence was defined as a clonotype. Clonotypes were aligned to IMGT TRBV, TRBD and TRBJ reference segments using MiTCR v1.1. Analysis was restricted to V-J combinations with a frequency above 0.0001, which covered over 98% of repertoires. A TCS score was defined as the ratio of F50 (clonal expansion) to E x V (chaos), with BLOSUM62-based TCRdist applied between CDR3 peptides within each V-J. Welch's t-statistics and random forest reduced 514 V-J features to 13, which were used in a naive Bayes classifier (R e1071). The public sequencing data were trimmed at Q25 with fastp and processed into clonotypes with MiXCR by TCRdb, which kept only in-frame beta chains. Each entry merges the rows of one CDR3 protein and shows their most common DNA and genes. In this record, the V and J calls reflect TCRdb's handling and not the investigators' own analysis. This sample comprises roughly 350,000 distinct CDR3 sequences, approximately 13% of them detected only once. 20% to 25% of the sample comes from the top ten.

This receptor was identified in a woman in her 30s with Graves' hyperthyroidism. Sequencing input: blood. The chain joins TRBV6-1 to TRBJ2-7; the D assignment is uncertain and may be TRBD1 or TRBD2, with 6 bases supporting each. The CDR3 here reads CASSERGGGYEQYF. The nucleotide sequence is TGTGCCAGCAGTGAGAGAGGAGGGGGTTACGAGCAGTACTTC.